Presented here are 6 T cell receptor beta chains from one specimen sequenced in a study of glioma-infiltrating T cells. The iRepertoire nested amplicon-rescue multiplex PCR amplified TCR alpha and beta CDR3s from RNA. TCRdb itself ran the multiplex PCR reads through MiXCR, one entry per CDR3 protein. Of fewer than 200,000 distinct CDR3 sequences in the sample, around 40% were seen once. Input material: glioma tissue, nonneoplastic brain tissue, or PBMCs (not recorded which). These receptors were collected from a human donor with low-grade glioma or glioblastoma, undergoing nonglioma brain surgery, or in good health (not recorded which).

Ten or more counts support this clonotype. The genes are TRBV7-2 and TRBJ2-1, with a weak D call TRBD1 (6 bases). The germline gives CDR1 SGHTA, CDR2 FQGNSA. This CDR3 contains 14 residues. Trimming removed 1 base at V and 7 bases at J, with 11 bases between. In DNA, the CDR3 is TGTGCCAGCAGCTTAGTAACAGGGCCAAATGAGCAGTTCTTC. Its translation: CASSLVTGPNEQFF.

This clonotype was detected many times. The V gene is TRBV10-3, the J gene TRBJ2-3; D gene uncertain. Germline V gene lookup returns CDR1 ENHRY and CDR2 SYGVKD. The CDR3 has 13 amino acids. V gave up 4 bases and J gave up 10 bases, with 15 bases separating them. CDR3 bases: TGTGCCATCAGTGTGGATACGAAGGTATCGCAGTATTTT. Translation: CAISVDTKVSQYF.

CDR3 residues: CASSPDSDGYTF. In DNA form, the CDR3 reads TGTGCCAGCTCTCCCGACAGTGATGGCTACACCTTC. The genes are TRBV18 and TRBJ1-2, with a possible D match to TRBD1 (5 bases). This CDR3 has 12 amino acids. Germline CDR1 and CDR2: KGHSH and LQKENI. The V and J ends lost 6 bases and 6 bases respectively, with 11 bases between them.

Ten or more counts support this clonotype. The chain employs TRBV7-9 and TRBJ2-3; D remains ambiguous. In germline, CDR1 is SEHNR, CDR2 FQNEAQ (reference sequence). The CDR3 runs to 13 residues. V was shortened by 3 bases and J by 2 bases, with 6 bases between the two germline ends. CDR3 DNA sequence: TGTGCCAGCAGCTTCCGGGTCACAGATACGCAGTATTTT. It translates to CASSFRVTDTQYF.

This clonotype has at least ten counts. The rearrangement joins TRBV6-1 to TRBJ2-3; D remains unclear. The germline V and J ends were trimmed by 6 bases and 4 bases, with 5 bases remaining between them. From germline, CDR1 is MNHNS and CDR2 SASEGT. This CDR3 contains 11 residues. The CDR3 nucleotides are TGTGCCAGCAGCCAGCCAGATACGCAGTATTTT. Translated: CASSQPDTQYF.

This clonotype appeared many times. This chain joins TRBV27 and TRBJ2-7; 7 nucleotides align to TRBD2. This CDR3 contains 15 residues. The J segment lost 5 bases and the V segment lost 5 bases, leaving 12 bases of the junction unmatched. Germline lookup yields CDR1 MNHEY and CDR2 SMNVEV (reference sequence). The chain's CDR3 is CASSRGRALVDEQYF. In nucleotides, the CDR3 is TGTGCCAGCAGTAGAGGGAGGGCCTTGGTGGACGAGCAGTACTTC.